This T cell receptor beta chain was captured in a study of regulatory T cells in long-lasting Graves disease. Findings of the study overall: Only peripheral blood was studied, not thyroid tissue. It is possible that accuracy was reduced by the small size of the sample. Shared public clonotypes totalled about 2,600 in persistent patients, compared with some 920 in new patients. TRBV28, TRBJ1-2 and TRBJ2-5 were segments that persistent disease favored.

This clonotype was seen only a few times. Its antigen remains unknown. The CDR3 is made up of 16 amino acids. Germline V gene data show CDR1 as SGHVS and CDR2 as FNYEAQ. Trimming cost V 2 bases and J 4 bases; bases outside gene matches: 10. Sample time point: persistent/refractory GD, antithyroid drugs over 5 years with positive TRAb. Isolated PBMC RNA provided the starting material for the TCR library. Combining iRepertoire HTBI primers with Arm-PCR of CDR3 regions, the authors built TCR beta libraries. Each CDR3 protein gets one entry after TCRdb re-called the multiplex PCR reads with MiXCR. In the table there are some 370,000 distinct CDR3 sequences, about 23% of which are singletons.

The chain employs TRBV7-6 and TRBJ1-1, with TRBD1 matching over 7 bases. The sample here was peripheral blood mononuclear cells (PBMCs), taken when the disease was refractory, from a patient treated with antithyroid drugs. The receptor was isolated from a woman aged 40 to 55 with Graves disease. CDR3 residues: CASSLSVGGGITEAFF. The CDR3 nucleotides read TGTGCCAGCAGCTTATCCGTTGGAGGGGGCATCACTGAAGCTTTCTTT.